These 25 T cell receptor beta chains were sequenced from one sample in a study of T-cell memory formation after mild COVID-19. TCRdb recomputed calls from the 5' RACE reads with MiXCR, one row per CDR3 protein. This table has some 290,000 distinct CDR3 sequences, around 15% appearing once. The sequenced sample was PBMCs or a T cell subset sorted from them (not recorded which). The source of these receptors is a man aged 18-30 years who had mild COVID-19 (a few samples of this study predate the infection). Cell type and time point are not known.

The chain combines TRBV5-6 with TRBJ2-7; the D gene could be TRBD1 or TRBD2 (5 bases each). V was trimmed by 4 bases and J by 6 bases, leaving 14 bases between them. Germline V gene lookup returns CDR1 SGHDT and CDR2 YYEEEE. The CDR3 has 13 amino acids. As DNA, the CDR3 is TGTGCCAGCAGCCTCGGGACGACGAGCGAGCAGTACTTC. Translation gives CASSLGTTSEQYF.

This clonotype has a count of ten or more. This chain links TRBV18 with TRBJ2-5; D not resolved. Germline V gives CDR1 KGHSH, CDR2 LQKENI. The CDR3 is 14 amino acids. With 4 bases removed from V and 5 bases from J, the gap between germline ends came to 14 bases. The CDR3 protein is CASSLKGASETQYF. The DNA for the CDR3 is TGTGCCAGCTCACTCAAGGGTGCATCGGAGACCCAGTACTTC.

This clonotype was counted many times. The chain combines TRBV12-3 or TRBV12-4 with TRBJ1-5, with D possibly matching TRBD1 (5 bases). CDR3 length: 14 amino acids. Trimming cost V 8 bases and J 2 bases, with 13 bases left between them. The CDR3 region is CASSQGLGNQPQHF. In nucleotides, the CDR3 is TGTGCCAGCTCCCAGGGCCTGGGCAATCAGCCCCAGCATTTT.

Many counts were recorded for this clonotype. One end of the junction fails to match germline, which may point to a read error. V is TRBV5-1 and J is TRBJ2-2; tentative D call: TRBD1 (5 bases). This CDR3 has 13 amino acids. In germline, CDR1 is SGHRS, CDR2 YFSETQ. In DNA, the CDR3 is TGTGCCAGCAGTTTCCAGGGAACCGGGGAGCTGTTTTTT. It codes for CASSFQGTGELFF.

V usage is TRBV4-2 and J usage is TRBJ2-2; D unclear. Germline-derived CDR1 and CDR2 are LGHNA and YNFKEQ. The CDR3 consists of 13 residues. V was shortened by 1 base and J by 7 bases, with 7 bases between the two germline ends. The CDR3 spells CASSQGPYGELFF. DNA of the CDR3: TGTGCCAGCAGCCAAGGACCGTACGGGGAGCTGTTTTTT.

This clonotype was seen ten or more times. This chain joins TRBV6-5 and TRBJ2-2; 7 bases align to TRBD1. CDR3 length: 17 residues. V was clipped by 1 base and J by 3 bases; unmatched bases: 8. The V gene's germline CDR1 is MNHEY and CDR2 SVGAGI. CDR3 residues: CASSYYPQGVDTGELFF. The CDR3 DNA sequence: TGTGCCAGCAGTTACTACCCCCAGGGGGTCGACACCGGGGAGCTGTTTTTT.

This clonotype was recorded a few times. The junction shows a germline mismatch at one end, possibly a read error. V gene TRBV12-3 or TRBV12-4 combines with J gene TRBJ1-2; a weak D match, TRBD1 (6 bases). The CDR3 spans 13 residues. The CDR3 coding sequence is TGTGCCAGCAGTTACGGGACACACTATGGTTACACCTTC. This gives the protein CASSYGTHYGYTF.

The sample holds a few counts of this clonotype. The V call is TRBV11-2, the J call TRBJ1-2; no definite D call. V lost 0 bases, J lost 8 bases, and 16 bases lay in between. Germline V gene data show CDR1 as SGHAT and CDR2 as FQNNGV. There are 15 residues in the CDR3. The CDR3 DNA reads as TGTGCCAGCAGCTTAGATCGGTGGGGAGCACGGGGCTACACCTTC. It encodes CASSLDRWGARGYTF.

This clonotype came up a few times. The CDR3 DNA is TGTGCCAGCAGTTTGCACTCGCACCTCCACTTT. Amino acid sequence: CASSLHSHLHF. The rearrangement joins TRBV12-3 or TRBV12-4 to TRBJ1-6; no firm D call. V was clipped by 3 bases and J by 15 bases, with 9 bases between them. The CDR3 spans 11 residues.

The chain links TRBV6-5 to TRBJ2-1; D uncertain. The CDR3 covers 14 residues. Deletions cut 6 bases from V and 6 bases from J, with 15 bases between. Germline CDR1 and CDR2: MNHEY and SVGAGI. The CDR3 nucleotides are TGTGCCAGCAGAAATTCCCGGAGTCTCAATGAGCAGTTCTTC. The encoded protein is CASRNSRSLNEQFF.

The table lists this clonotype with a few counts. The J gene is TRBJ1-1, the V gene TRBV29-1; D uncertain. Germline V gives CDR1 SQVTM, CDR2 ANQGSEA. This CDR3 has 13 residues. V was trimmed by 3 bases and J by 0 bases, leaving 8 bases between them. The CDR3: CSVEVSMNTEAFF. DNA of the CDR3: TGCAGCGTTGAGGTTTCCATGAACACTGAAGCTTTCTTT. The full variable domain, its missing parts supplied by reference TRBV29-1 and TRBJ1-1, is SAVISQKPSRDICQRGTSLTIQCQVDSQVTMMFWYRQQPGQSLTLIATANQGSEATYESGFVIDKFPISRPNLTFSTLTVSNMSPEDSSIYLCSVEVSMNTEAFFGQGTRLTVV.

The chain employs TRBV7-2 and TRBJ2-5; no firm D call. V dropped 5 bases and J dropped 5 bases, with 12 bases sitting between them. The CDR3 runs to 13 residues. Looked up from germline, CDR1 is SGHTA and CDR2 is FQGNSA. The CDR3 sequence: CASSLSPRETQYF. The CDR3 nucleotides are TGTGCCAGCAGCCTGTCCCCCCGCGAGACCCAGTACTTC.

V and J are TRBV6-5 and TRBJ2-5; D not certain. Trimming pared 6 bases from V and 2 bases from J, leaving 7 bases between. The CDR3 runs 12 residues. Germline V gives CDR1 MNHEY, CDR2 SVGAGI. CDR3 in amino acids: CASRGTQETQYF. The CDR3 bases are TGTGCCAGCAGGGGAACTCAAGAGACCCAGTACTTC.

The V gene is TRBV5-1, the J gene TRBJ1-1, with D hard to call. Trimming took 4 bases from V and 3 from J, leaving 10 bases between them. The CDR3 is made up of 13 amino acids. Germline CDR1 reads SGHRS; CDR2 reads YFSETQ. CDR3 region: CASSAGEDTEAFF. In DNA form, the CDR3 reads TGCGCCAGCAGCGCAGGAGAGGACACTGAAGCTTTCTTT.

This clonotype has more than one count but fewer than ten. The chain combines TRBV7-2 with TRBJ1-6; weak D call: TRBD1 (6 bases). Germline V CDR1 and CDR2: SGHTA, FQGNSA. The V and J ends lost 2 bases and 7 bases respectively, with 15 bases between them. The CDR3 is made up of 16 amino acids. The DNA for the CDR3 is TGTGCCAGCAGCTTACTCCCAGGACAGATGAATTCACCCCTCCACTTT. Its translation: CASSLLPGQMNSPLHF.

This clonotype has only a few counts. The rearrangement links TRBV29-1 to TRBJ2-3; D remains ambiguous. Germline lookup yields CDR1 SQVTM and CDR2 ANQGSEA. The CDR3 sequence is 13 residues long. V was cut by 8 bases and J by 2 bases, with 14 bases left in between. The CDR3 loop reads CSLVGGPTDTQYF. The CDR3 DNA sequence: TGCAGCCTTGTGGGTGGACCCACAGATACGCAGTATTTT.

The genes are TRBV7-8 and TRBJ1-1; D possibly corresponds to TRBD1 (5 bases). Trimming pared 5 bases from V and 0 bases from J, leaving 13 bases between. Germline values: CDR1 SGHVS, CDR2 FQNEAQ. This CDR3 region has 15 residues. CDR3 region: CASSTGTGVNTEAFF. DNA for the CDR3: TGTGCCAGCAGCACCGGAACAGGAGTGAACACTGAAGCTTTCTTT.

This clonotype was picked up a small number of times. The rearrangement links TRBV20-1 to TRBJ1-2; D is perhaps TRBD1 (5 bases). V was pared by 6 bases and J by 4 bases, with 9 bases between. CDR1 is DFQATT and CDR2 is SNEGSKA in the germline V gene (reference sequence). This CDR3 is 11 amino acids long. The CDR3 is CSARDGYGYTF. In DNA, the CDR3 is TGCAGTGCAAGGGACGGCTATGGCTACACCTTC.

This clonotype has just a few counts. V usage is TRBV6-2 or TRBV6-3 and J usage is TRBJ2-1; weak D call: TRBD2 (5 bases). Germline CDR1 and CDR2: MNHEY and SVGEGT. The CDR3 spans 13 residues. Trimming shortened V by 5 bases and J by 7 bases, and 12 bases separated the two germline ends. CDR3 nucleotide sequence: TGTGCCAGCAGTGCCGGATCGGGGAATGAGCAGTTCTTC. Its protein is CASSAGSGNEQFF.

The chain carries TRBV24-1 and TRBJ2-2, with D possibly TRBD1 on 6 matching bases. The CDR3 is 14 residues long. V gave up 10 bases and J gave up 3 bases, with 14 bases separating them. Germline assignment: CDR1 KGHDR and CDR2 SFDVKD. The chain's CDR3 is CATEQGGHTGELFF. Written as DNA, the CDR3 is TGTGCCACGGAACAGGGCGGACACACCGGGGAGCTGTTTTTT.

This clonotype was detected a few times. The rearrangement uses TRBV7-2 and TRBJ1-1; D uncertain. This CDR3 contains 13 residues. V lost 5 bases to trimming and J lost 1 base, with 8 bases between them. Germline V gene lookup returns CDR1 SGHTA and CDR2 FQGNSA. The CDR3 DNA follows: TGTGCCAGCAGCCGCCCTACGAACACTGAAGCTTTCTTT. Encoded protein: CASSRPTNTEAFF. The full variable domain, with the rest looked up from reference TRBV7-2 and TRBJ1-1, is GAGVSQSPSNKVTEKGKDVELRCDPISGHTALYWYRQSLGQGLEFLIYFQGNSAPDKSGLPSDRFSAERTGGSVSTLTIQRTQQEDSAVYLCASSRPTNTEAFFGQGTRLTVV.

The chain links TRBV12-3 or TRBV12-4 to TRBJ1-3; 7 nucleotides agree with TRBD1. The CDR3 loop spans 16 amino acids. Trimming removed 5 bases from V and 0 bases from J; junction bases left unmatched: 7. The CDR3, as DNA: TGTGCCAGCAGTCGGACAGGAGAAAGCTCTGGAAACACCATATATTTT. Its protein is CASSRTGESSGNTIYF.

The rearrangement uses TRBV27 and TRBJ1-2, with D possibly matching TRBD1 (6 bases). The germline V gene has CDR1 MNHEY and CDR2 SMNVEV (reference sequence). This CDR3 spans 19 amino acids. Trimming took 0 bases from V and 0 from J, leaving 20 bases between them. CDR3 amino acids: CASSLSFAGRGDPNYGYTF. CDR3 DNA: TGTGCCAGCAGTTTATCTTTCGCGGGCAGGGGAGACCCTAACTATGGCTACACCTTC.

This chain joins TRBV30 and TRBJ2-7; maybe TRBD1 (5 bases). CDR1 is GTSNPN and CDR2 is SVGIG in the germline V gene (reference sequence). V was trimmed by 4 bases and J by 0 bases, leaving 7 bases between them. The CDR3 runs to 12 residues. For the CDR3, the DNA is TGTGCCTGGACAGGGCTCTCCTACGAGCAGTACTTC. Translated, it gives CAWTGLSYEQYF.

At least ten counts were recorded for this clonotype. This chain links TRBV5-1 with TRBJ1-1; no clear D. The CDR3 is 14 amino acids. The germline V gene encodes CDR1 SGHRS and CDR2 YFSETQ. Trimming took off 4 bases at V and 3 bases at J, with 13 bases between the two ends. CDR3 DNA: TGCGCCAGCAGCCCTACTTCCCAGGACACTGAAGCTTTCTTT. It translates to CASSPTSQDTEAFF.